The 8 T cell receptor beta chains presented below share a single source sample, sequenced in a study of T-cell reconstitution after alpha-beta-depleted transplantation in children. The authors prepared the TCRbeta library with unique molecular identifiers. TCRdb used MiXCR to reprocess the PCR reads, holding one entry per CDR3 protein. The sample contains about 92,000 distinct CDR3 sequences, 9% to 15% of which appear only once. The sequencing here drew on PBMCs from the stem cell graft donor, taken from the stem cell graft. The source is a human donor who donated a stem cell graft to a child with inherited bone marrow failure.

At least ten counts were recorded for this clonotype. The genes are TRBV5-1 and TRBJ2-3; maybe TRBD1 (6 bases). V gave up 0 bases and J gave up 2 bases, with 10 bases separating them. CDR1 and CDR2 (germline): SGHRS, YFSETQ. CDR3 length: 15 amino acids. This CDR3 is CASSLEGHNTDTQYF. In DNA form, the CDR3 reads TGCGCCAGCAGCTTGGAGGGACACAACACAGATACGCAGTATTTT.

This clonotype was found a few times. This sequence joins TRBV5-6 and TRBJ2-1, with D possibly matching TRBD2 (6 bases). Germline V CDR1 and CDR2: SGHDT, YYEEEE. The CDR3 is made up of 13 amino acids. V was cut by 4 bases and J by 3 bases, with 8 bases left in between. CDR3 coding DNA: TGTGCCAGCAGCGTGGACTACTACAATGAGCAGTTCTTC. It specifies CASSVDYYNEQFF.

The gene calls are TRBV6-6 and TRBJ2-7, with D perhaps assigned TRBD1 or TRBD2 (5 bases each). In germline, CDR1 is MNHNY, CDR2 SVGAGI (reference sequence). Trimming took 6 bases from V and 2 from J, leaving 11 bases between them. The CDR3 runs to 13 residues. The CDR3 DNA follows: TGTGCCAGCAGACCCGGGACGACCTACGAGCAGTACTTC. This gives the protein CASRPGTTYEQYF.

There are many counts of this clonotype. This chain's CDR3 is CASSFDRGNVKLFF. The CDR3 region has the DNA TGTGCCAGCAGCTTCGACAGGGGCAACGTCAAACTGTTTTTT. The chain is built from TRBV7-2 and TRBJ1-4, with 8 bases matching TRBD1. V shed 3 bases, J shed 11 bases, and the junction held 8 bases outside the gene matches. The CDR3 totals 14 residues. CDR1 and CDR2 from the germline V gene are SGHTA and FQGNSA.

This clonotype appeared a few times. V usage is TRBV7-3 and J usage is TRBJ2-1, with a tentative D call TRBD2 (5 bases). The V gene lost 6 bases and the J gene lost 0 bases, with 12 bases spanning the gap. In germline, CDR1 is SGHTA, CDR2 FQGTGA. This CDR3 spans 15 amino acids. This chain's CDR3 is CASSPRVSSYNEQFF. The CDR3 nucleotides are TGTGCCAGCAGTCCGAGGGTTAGCTCCTACAATGAGCAGTTCTTC.

This clonotype was observed many times. J is TRBJ2-7 and V is TRBV20-1; D is possibly TRBD1 (6 bases). This CDR3 has 15 residues. V was pared by 6 bases and J by 7 bases, with 25 bases between. From germline, CDR1 is DFQATT and CDR2 SNEGSKA (reference sequence). In DNA, the CDR3 is TGCAGTGCCGAAATTCGGGACAACAATTTTGGGGAGCAGTACTTC. Translating gives CSAEIRDNNFGEQYF.

This clonotype has a handful of counts. V gene TRBV5-1 combines with J gene TRBJ1-4, with 8 positions matching TRBD1. The CDR3 runs to 15 residues. Trimming at V came to 3 bases and at J to 5 bases, leaving 6 bases not matched to a gene. Germline V gives CDR1 SGHRS, CDR2 YFSETQ. The CDR3 loop is CASSWDRPENEKLFF. The CDR3 bases are TGCGCCAGCAGCTGGGACAGGCCTGAAAATGAAAAACTGTTTTTT.

The chain links TRBV12-3 or TRBV12-4 to TRBJ2-2; 10 bases line up with TRBD1. V lost 4 bases to trimming and J lost 5 bases; unmatched junction nucleotides: 10. CDR3 length: 17 residues. Written as DNA, the CDR3 is TGTGCCAGCAGTTCGCCGGACAGGGGGGCGAGGACCGGGGAGCTGTTTTTT. Its translation is CASSSPDRGARTGELFF.